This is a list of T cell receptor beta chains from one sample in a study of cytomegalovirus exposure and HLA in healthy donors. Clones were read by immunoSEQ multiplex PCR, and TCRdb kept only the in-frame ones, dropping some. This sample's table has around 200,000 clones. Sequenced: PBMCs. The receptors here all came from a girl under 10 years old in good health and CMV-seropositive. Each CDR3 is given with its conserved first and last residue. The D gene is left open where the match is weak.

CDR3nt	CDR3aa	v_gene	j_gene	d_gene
TGTGCCAGCAGCCCACTGGGACAGGGAGGTTGGAGCACAGATACGCAGTATTTT	CASSPLGQGGWSTDTQYF	TRBV9	TRBJ2-3	TRBD1
TGTGCCAGCACAGGACAGGAGCAAGGGACTGAAGCTTTCTTT	CASTGQEQGTEAFF	TRBV6-1	TRBJ1-1	TRBD1
TGTGCCAGCAGTTTCGGCGGAACAGGGACGAACACTGAAGCTTTCTTT	CASSFGGTGTNTEAFF	TRBV28	TRBJ1-1	.
TGTGCCAGCAGCTTAGATGCGGACAGCAAGCAGTTCTTC	CASSLDADSKQFF	TRBV7-2	TRBJ2-1	.
TGTGCCAGCAGCTCGGCCATGGGGCCGGACACCGGGGAGCTGTTTTTT	CASSSAMGPDTGELFF	TRBV7-2	TRBJ2-2	.
TGTGCCAGCAGCAAAAAAACAGGGGGAACTAGCAATCAGCCCCAGCATTTT	CASSKKTGGTSNQPQHF	TRBV28	TRBJ1-5	TRBD1
TGCGCCAGCAGTCTCCCATCGACAGGGATGAACACTGAAGCTTTCTTT	CASSLPSTGMNTEAFF	TRBV28	TRBJ1-1	TRBD1
TGTGCCAGTAGGGGTCGCGGGGACGAGCAGTACTTC	CASRGRGDEQYF	TRBV7-9	TRBJ2-7	.
TGTGCCAGCAGCCAATTTCGGGGGACTTACTCCTACGAGCAGTACTTC	CASSQFRGTYSYEQYF	TRBV14	TRBJ2-7	.
TGTGCCAGTCACCGGGGAGGCTATGGCTACACCTTC	CASHRGGYGYTF	TRBV18	TRBJ1-2	.
TGTGCCAGCAGCTTAGATAGCGGGGTGAACACCGGGGAGCTGTTTTTT	CASSLDSGVNTGELFF	TRBV13	TRBJ2-2	TRBD2
TGCAGCGTTGAAGTTGGGGAGTTGGACTATGGCTACACCTTC	CSVEVGELDYGYTF	TRBV29-1	TRBJ1-2	.
TGTGCCAGCAGTTTAAGCGGGAGTCACTCCTACGAGCAGTACTTC	CASSLSGSHSYEQYF	TRBV27	TRBJ2-7	TRBD2
TGTGCCAGCAGAGACAGGGGCGCAGCTAATGAAAAACTGTTTTTT	CASRDRGAANEKLFF	TRBV2	TRBJ1-4	TRBD1
TGTGCCAGCTCGCTATCGACAGACTACGAGCAGTACTTC	CASSLSTDYEQYF	TRBV18	TRBJ2-7	.
TGTGCCAGCAGCTTGTTCTCTAGCGGCGTGAATACGCAGTATTTT	CASSLFSSGVNTQYF	TRBV5-8	TRBJ2-3	TRBD2
TGCGCCAGCAGCCCCGGGGGGGCAGGGGTTTCCTACGAGCAGTACTTC	CASSPGGAGVSYEQYF	TRBV5-1	TRBJ2-7	TRBD2
TGTGCCGGCAGCTCTAAAACAGGGGGCTATGGCTACACCTTC	CAGSSKTGGYGYTF	TRBV7-9	TRBJ1-2	TRBD1
TGTGCCACCAGCAGAGCGGCGGGAGTCCGGGCAGAGACCCAGTACTTC	CATSRAAGVRAETQYF	TRBV15	TRBJ2-5	TRBD2
TGTGCCAGCACCCCATTACGGGGGGACTATGGCTACACCTTC	CASTPLRGDYGYTF	TRBV28	TRBJ1-2	.
TGTGCCACCAGAAACTCCCTAGCGGGATCATTAGATACGCAGTATTTT	CATRNSLAGSLDTQYF	TRBV15	TRBJ2-3	TRBD2
TGTGCCAGTAGTTTCCAGGTCTACAATGAGCAGTTCTTC	CASSFQVYNEQFF	TRBV19	TRBJ2-1	.
TGCGCCAGCAGTTTGACGGGGGTTGGAAACACCATATATTTT	CASSLTGVGNTIYF	TRBV28	TRBJ1-3	.
TGCAGCGCCCGGGAGGGAGGCACCGGGGAGCTGTTTTTT	CSAREGGTGELFF	TRBV29-1	TRBJ2-2	TRBD2
TGTGCCTGGAGTGTCGGGGGGCTGGGGCAAGAGACCCAGTACTTC	CAWSVGGLGQETQYF	TRBV30	TRBJ2-5	.